Listed below are T cell receptor beta chains from one sample, sequenced in a study of blood T cell repertoires in COVID-19. Repertoires were generated with immunoSEQ multiplex PCR, while TCRdb's copy carries only in-frame clones and drops some. The sample records about 120,000 clones, roughly 84% being singletons. The material sequenced was peripheral blood. Receptor source: a man between 60 and 70 years old with acute or convalescent COVID-19. Both conserved end residues are trimmed from each CDR3. Not all rows give a size; the values are once, few, many and, for expanded clones, a class.

clone_size v_call cdr3_aa
once TRBV25-1 ASSAGGENQPQH
- TRBV5-4 ASSMGLLLYNEQF
- TRBV19 ASNQGQEYNEQF
- TRBV5-4 ASSLRRELYNEQF
once TRBV6-2/TRBV6-3 ASSQRSRGSNQPQH
- TRBV7-3 ASSLGGRGRKAF
once TRBV9 ASSVEGQGETQY
- TRBV27 ASSLNRGGAIYNEQF
- TRBV5-1 ASSYRQGSSYEQY
- TRBV3-1/TRBV3-2 ASSQDGQGSDYEQY
- TRBV4-1 ASSQYWQGPYNEQF
- TRBV12-3/TRBV12-4 ASSLQGLYGYT
few TRBV11-2 ASSLQGANTGELF
- TRBV28 ASSSPQGHNEQF
- TRBV19 ASSILPGTGELF
- TRBV7-6 ASSTDLFGEQY
- TRBV7-8 ASSLRLEGNQPQH
- TRBV9 ASSVDTGGEQY
- TRBV6-6 ASSSLLAGLSYEQY
- TRBV6-5 ASTTEGTAF
- TRBV24-1 ATRAGDRGQETQY
- TRBV27 ASGIRREVRDEQF
- TRBV24-1 ATSDSGTSGGGEQF
- TRBV19 ASSDRGNSPLH
- TRBV3-1/TRBV3-2 ASSYQGSYNEQF
- TRBV4-3 ASSQDRVAAGEQF
- TRBV19 ASSPGSTDTQY
few TRBV24-1 ATSDRTGFHEQY
few TRBV6-6 ASSYAGGGGYT
once TRBV5-4 ASSIGAGQDGELF
- TRBV27 ASSFAGRRELF